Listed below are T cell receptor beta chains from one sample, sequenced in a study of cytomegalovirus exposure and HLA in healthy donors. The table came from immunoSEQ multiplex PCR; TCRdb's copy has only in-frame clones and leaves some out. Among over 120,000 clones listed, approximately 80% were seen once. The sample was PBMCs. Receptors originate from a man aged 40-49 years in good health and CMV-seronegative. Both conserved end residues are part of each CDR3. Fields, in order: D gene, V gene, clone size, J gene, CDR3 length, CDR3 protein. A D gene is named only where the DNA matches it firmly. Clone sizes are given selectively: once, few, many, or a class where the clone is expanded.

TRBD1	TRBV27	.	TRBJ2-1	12	CAEVDRGHEQFF
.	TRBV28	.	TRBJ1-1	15	CASSRRTVMNTEAFF
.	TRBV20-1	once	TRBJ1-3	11	CSAGTGNTIYF
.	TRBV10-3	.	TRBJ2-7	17	CAISESTAPADSYEQYF
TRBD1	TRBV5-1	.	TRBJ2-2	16	CASRPPGQGNTGELFF
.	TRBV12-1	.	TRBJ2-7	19	CASSLLSGVSGGPAYEQYF
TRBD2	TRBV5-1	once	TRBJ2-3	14	CASRSGSGGYTQYF
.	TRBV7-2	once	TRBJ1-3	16	CASSLDTPSRGNTIYF
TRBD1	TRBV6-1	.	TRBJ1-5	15	CASSIMDRGDQPQHF
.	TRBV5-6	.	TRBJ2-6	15	CASSPKGAGANVLTF
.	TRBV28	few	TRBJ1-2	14	CASSIQVNNYGYTF
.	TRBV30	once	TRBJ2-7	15	CAWSESPLGAREQYF
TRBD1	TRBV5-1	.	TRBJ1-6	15	CASSPSGTDFSPLHF
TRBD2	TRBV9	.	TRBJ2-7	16	CASSVAPGTSGGEQYF
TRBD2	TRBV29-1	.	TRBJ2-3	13	CSVHGTTGDTQYF